This T cell receptor beta chain was recovered during a study of OX40 agonist ivuxolimab in advanced cancers. At the level of the study: Age averaged around 60 years (range roughly 23 to 79), and about 86% were male. Three patients showed partial responses: one hepatocellular carcinoma and two cutaneous melanoma cases. Overall study findings and caveats: CD4+ and CD8+ T cells in blood underwent clonal expansion by week 6 at 0.1 to 3.0 mg/kg. The study found that CD8+ T cells averaged more expanded clones than CD4+.

Libraries were prepared by immunoSEQ multiplex PCR; TCRdb keeps only in-frame clonotypes and omits some of them. The sample shows tens of thousands of clones, around 90% of them seen only once. Worth noting for this clone: What it recognizes is unknown.

The TCR sequence derives from an adult with an advanced solid tumor such as melanoma, head and neck, liver or kidney cancer. Sequences were derived from CD4+ or CD8+ T cells sorted from blood, sampled in a trial of the OX40 agonist ivuxolimab.

DNA for the CDR3: TGTGCCAGTAGTACCGGAGGACCCGGGGAGCTGTTTTTT. It specifies CASSTGGPGELFF. J is TRBJ2-2 and V is TRBV19, with a possible D match to TRBD2 (5 bases). This CDR3 contains 13 residues. Germline CDR1 and CDR2: LNHDA and SQIVND (reference sequence). With 4 bases removed from V and 6 bases from J, the gap between germline ends came to 9 bases.